Presented here are 29 T cell receptor beta chains from one specimen sequenced in a study of blood T cells in healthy people across ages. A sample-barcoded 5' primer and a J-beta primer mix were used in a second PCR of about 7 to 12 cycles. MiXCR, run by TCRdb on the 5' RACE reads, gives a single entry per CDR3 protein. This sample has about 570,000 distinct CDR3 sequences, with 27% found just once. Sequenced material: blood. The source of these receptors is a woman aged 70-85 years in good health.

This clonotype was seen a handful of times. The chain carries TRBV7-2 and TRBJ2-4; the match to TRBD1 covers 11 bases. CDR1 is SGHTA and CDR2 is FQGNSA in the germline V gene. This CDR3 is built from 17 residues. J was trimmed by 7 bases and V by 5 bases; bases with no gene match: 13. The CDR3 DNA is TGTGCCAGCAGCGAGAATCGGGACAGGGGGATGAGGAACATTCAGTACTTC. Amino acid sequence: CASSENRDRGMRNIQYF. Drawing the rest from reference TRBV7-2 and TRBJ2-4, the complete variable domain is GAGVSQSPSNKVTEKGKDVELRCDPISGHTALYWYRQSLGQGLEFLIYFQGNSAPDKSGLPSDRFSAERTGGSVSTLTIQRTQQEDSAVYLCASSENRDRGMRNIQYFGAGTRLSVL.

The chain uses TRBV6-5 and TRBJ1-1; the D is unclear. The CDR3 is 15 residues long. Per germline, CDR1 MNHEY and CDR2 SVGAGI. The V and J ends lost 5 bases and 4 bases respectively, with 17 bases between them. The CDR3 coding sequence is TGTGCCAGCAGTCCTGCGGACGCCGGGAGCACTGAAGCTTTCTTT. It encodes CASSPADAGSTEAFF.

This clonotype was observed a few times. The chain joins TRBV7-3 to TRBJ2-6; 8 positions match TRBD1. The CDR3 extends over 16 amino acids. V was pared by 4 bases and J by 2 bases, with 4 bases of the junction left unmatched. Germline lookup yields CDR1 SGHTA and CDR2 FQGTGA. The CDR3, as DNA: TGTGCCAGCAGCTCTAGGACAGGGACTGGGGCCAACGTCCTGACTTTC. Translation: CASSSRTGTGANVLTF.

This clonotype was detected a few times. The chain links TRBV6-1 to TRBJ2-1, with a weak D call TRBD1 (5 bases). The ends were cut back, 2 bases at V and 10 bases at J, with 9 bases in the middle. The CDR3 is made up of 12 amino acids. CDR1 is MNHNS, CDR2 SASEGT, per germline. The CDR3 DNA reads TGTGCCAGCAGTGAACAGGGTAGCGAGCAGTTCTTC. Amino acid sequence: CASSEQGSEQFF.

Here the CDR3 reads CASSRPGQVFEKLFF. The CDR3, as DNA: TGTGCCAGCAGCAGGCCGGGACAGGTCTTTGAAAAACTGTTTTTT. This chain uses TRBV7-2 with TRBJ1-4, with TRBD1 matching 8 bases. Germline CDR1 and CDR2: SGHTA and FQGNSA. V gave up 5 bases and J gave up 7 bases; unmatched junction bases: 9. The CDR3 runs to 15 residues.

The chain employs TRBV2 and TRBJ1-1, with unresolved D. The CDR3 loop spans 11 amino acids. The V and J ends lost 5 bases and 14 bases respectively, with 15 bases between them. Germline CDR1 SNHLY, CDR2 FYNNEI. CDR3 nucleotide sequence: TGTGCCAGCAGTAACTCTCTTCTTGGGTTCTTT. It yields the protein CASSNSLLGFF.

The sample holds a few counts of this clonotype. The genes are TRBV4-1 and TRBJ1-4; 7 nucleotides line up with TRBD1. CDR3 length equals 15 residues. V shed 3 bases, J shed 5 bases, and the junction held 6 bases outside the gene matches. Germline assignment: CDR1 MGHRA and CDR2 YSYEKL. CDR3 nucleotide sequence: TGCGCCAGCAGCCAGGGGGGACAGCGGAATGAAAAACTGTTTTTT. This translates into CASSQGGQRNEKLFF.

This chain joins TRBV7-3 and TRBJ2-2; TRBD1 might be the D (6 bases). Germline CDR1 and CDR2: SGHTA and FQGTGA. Trimming removed 5 bases at V and 7 bases at J, with 8 bases between. CDR3 length: 12 residues. CDR3 in DNA: TGTGCCAGCAGCGTGACAGGCGGGGAGCTGTTTTTT. This encodes CASSVTGGELFF.

The chain is built from TRBV9 and TRBJ1-2; 9 nucleotides line up with TRBD1. V gave up 3 bases and J gave up 8 bases; unmatched junction bases: 8. Per the germline V gene, CDR1 is SGDLS and CDR2 is YYNGEE. The CDR3 sequence is 14 residues long. CDR3 loop: CASSGKQGALGYTF. DNA of the CDR3: TGTGCCAGCAGCGGGAAACAGGGGGCGTTGGGCTACACCTTC.

The CDR3 DNA follows: TGTGCCAGCAGCACCAGGGTGGGGGCAGATACGCAGTATTTT. Translated, it gives CASSTRVGADTQYF. The V gene is TRBV2, the J gene TRBJ2-3; possibly TRBD1 or TRBD2 for D (5 bases each). Trimming left V 6 bases short and J 4 bases short, with 14 bases between. From germline, CDR1 is SNHLY and CDR2 FYNNEI. This CDR3 comprises 14 residues.

This clonotype was counted between two and nine times. The rearrangement links TRBV6-5 to TRBJ1-1; D call uncertain. Germline V gene data show CDR1 as MNHEY and CDR2 as SVGAGI. The germline V and J ends were trimmed by 0 bases and 7 bases, with 18 bases remaining between them. This CDR3 has 16 amino acids. CDR3 sequence (DNA): TGTGCCAGCAGTTACTCGAAATCTAGCAGCGGCTATGAAGCTTTCTTT. This gives the protein CASSYSKSSSGYEAFF.

The rearrangement uses TRBV5-1 and TRBJ2-5; weak D call: TRBD2 (5 bases). The CDR3 has 13 residues. Looked up from germline, CDR1 is SGHRS and CDR2 is YFSETQ. Trimming shortened V by 1 base and J by 8 bases, and 12 bases separated the two germline ends. The CDR3 protein is CASSLTGGATQYF. The CDR3 DNA reads as TGCGCCAGCAGCTTGACTGGAGGTGCCACCCAGTACTTC.

Details on this clonotype: Sequence at one end of the junction differs from germline and may be a read error. The gene calls are TRBV11-2 and TRBJ2-3; D is ambiguous. This CDR3 has 17 amino acids. Per the germline V gene, CDR1 is SGHAT and CDR2 is FQNNGV. CDR3 region: CASSLDSRGRRPDTQYF. CDR3 bases: TGTGCCAGTAGCTTAGATTCTAGAGGCCGGCGTCCAGATACGCAGTATTTT.

This chain links TRBV30 with TRBJ2-5, with D unresolved. With the DNA end fitting TRBJ2-7 better, the J assignment may be wrong. CDR1 GTSNPN and CDR2 SVGIG come from the germline V gene (reference sequence). This CDR3 is 16 amino acids long. CDR3 bases: TGTGCCTGGAGGTCGAAGGCAGCGAGCTCTTTCTACGAGCAGTACTTC. This sequence encodes CAWRSKAASSFYEQYF.

This clonotype was seen many times. The rearrangement links TRBV7-9 to TRBJ2-3; 12 bases align to TRBD2. After removal of 1 base from V and 2 bases from J, the junction contained 4 bases not matched to a gene. CDR1 is SEHNR and CDR2 is FQNEAQ in the germline V gene (reference sequence). The CDR3 spans 17 residues. DNA for the CDR3: TGTGCCAGCAGCTTAGGAACTAGCGGGGGGCACACAGATACGCAGTATTTT. Its translation: CASSLGTSGGHTDTQYF.

The rearrangement uses TRBV4-3 and TRBJ2-1; tentatively, D is TRBD2 (5 bases). CDR1 is LGHNA and CDR2 is YSLEER in the germline V gene. The CDR3 spans 14 residues. The V end was cut by 5 bases, the J end by 8 bases, with 16 bases between. Here the CDR3 reads CASSLKIPEDEQFF. For the CDR3, the DNA is TGCGCCAGCAGCTTGAAGATACCGGAGGATGAGCAGTTCTTC.

V is TRBV6-2 or TRBV6-3 and J is TRBJ2-1; unclear D gene. Germline CDR1 is MNHEY and CDR2 is SVGEGT. Trimming removed 2 bases at V and 5 bases at J, with 16 bases between. There are 16 residues in the CDR3. In nucleotides, the CDR3 is TGTGCCAGCAGTTACATATGGCGGCCCAGTAACAATGAGCAGTTCTTC. Translating it yields CASSYIWRPSNNEQFF.

About this clonotype itself: A much larger clone lies one base from this, so it may be a read error. The chain carries TRBV9 and TRBJ2-3; 8 bases line up with TRBD2. The CDR3 contains 14 residues. Germline V CDR1 and CDR2: SGDLS, YYNGEE. The CDR3 region has the DNA TGTACCAGCAGCCCCGGGGGGGGCCCAGATACGCAGTATTTT. Translated, it gives CTSSPGGGPDTQYF.

The gene calls are TRBV18 and TRBJ2-3, with 7 bases matching TRBD2. The CDR3 sequence is 17 residues long. Trimming took 0 bases from V and 0 from J; bases not matched to a gene: 6. Germline values: CDR1 KGHSH, CDR2 LQKENI. The CDR3 here is CASSPPGLADSTDTQYF. In DNA form, the CDR3 reads TGTGCCAGCTCACCACCAGGGCTAGCGGACAGCACAGATACGCAGTATTTT.

The genes are TRBV4-3 and TRBJ2-1; 8 bases are a match to TRBD2. Germline values: CDR1 LGHNA, CDR2 YSLEER. The CDR3 covers 15 residues. After removal of 0 bases from V and 4 bases from J, the junction contained 2 bases not matched to a gene. The CDR3 DNA sequence: TGCGCCAGCAGCCAAGAGTTAGCGGGGTACAATGAGCAGTTCTTC. It is translated as CASSQELAGYNEQFF.

The genes are TRBV7-9 and TRBJ1-6, with TRBD1 matching over 10 bases. Germline lookup yields CDR1 SEHNR and CDR2 FQNEAQ (reference sequence). V shed 3 bases and J 10 bases; nucleotides not matched to a gene: 3. The CDR3 covers 14 residues. DNA of the CDR3: TGTGCCAGCAGCTTCGGGACAGGGGCCTCACCCCTCCACTTT. It specifies CASSFGTGASPLHF. Full variable domain (rest looked up from reference TRBV7-9 and TRBJ1-6): DTGVSQNPRHKITKRGQNVTFRCDPISEHNRLYWYRQTLGQGPEFLTYFQNEAQLEKSRLLSDRFSAERPKGSFSTLEIQRTEQGDSAMYLCASSFGTGASPLHFGNGTRLTVT.

There are a few counts of this clonotype. The gene calls are TRBV29-1 and TRBJ1-1; TRBD1 aligns across 11 bases. CDR1 and CDR2 (germline): SQVTM, ANQGSEA. The V segment lost 5 bases and the J segment 8 bases; nucleotides outside the gene matches: 4. The CDR3 is 12 amino acids. CDR3 nucleotides: TGCAGCGTTAAGGGACAGGGGGTCGAAGCTTTCTTT. Protein sequence: CSVKGQGVEAFF.

There are a few counts of this clonotype. The gene calls are TRBV9 and TRBJ2-5, with D perhaps TRBD2 (5 bases). CDR1 is SGDLS and CDR2 is YYNGEE in the germline V gene. With 3 bases removed from V and 4 bases from J, the gap between germline ends came to 13 bases. The CDR3 is 14 amino acids. As DNA, the CDR3 is TGTGCCAGCAGCGGAGAGGGTGGTTCAGAGACCCAGTACTTC. Encoded protein: CASSGEGGSETQYF.

This clonotype turned up a few times. V gene TRBV20-1 combines with J gene TRBJ1-1; unclear D gene. Deletions cut 3 bases from V and 2 bases from J, with 19 bases between. The germline CDR1 and CDR2 sequences are DFQATT and SNEGSKA (reference sequence). The CDR3 runs 16 residues. The CDR3, as DNA: TGCAGTGCTAGGTCGGCTGGCGGAGGTTTCAACACTGAAGCTTTCTTT. Amino acids: CSARSAGGGFNTEAFF.

The chain has TRBV20-1 and TRBJ2-5; the match to TRBD2 covers 7 bases. The junction had 5 bases not matched to a gene; V was cut back by 0 bases and J by 4 bases. The CDR3 is made up of 14 amino acids. Germline assignment: CDR1 DFQATT and CDR2 SNEGSKA (reference sequence). The CDR3 here is CSARDRTRVETQYF. The CDR3 DNA follows: TGCAGTGCTAGAGACCGGACTAGGGTAGAGACCCAGTACTTC.

The genes are TRBV20-1 and TRBJ1-6; 7 bases align to TRBD1. V shed 6 bases, J shed 5 bases, and the junction held 10 bases outside the gene matches. The CDR3 extends over 15 amino acids. From germline, CDR1 is DFQATT and CDR2 SNEGSKA (reference sequence). Here the CDR3 reads CSAPPADRDNSPLHF. The DNA of the CDR3 is TGCAGTGCCCCACCAGCCGACAGGGATAATTCACCCCTCCACTTT.

This clonotype was detected only a few times. This chain joins TRBV7-2 and TRBJ2-2; the match to TRBD1 covers 9 bases. This CDR3 contains 16 residues. Per the germline V gene, CDR1 is SGHTA and CDR2 is FQGNSA. J gave up 8 bases and V 4 bases, and 11 bases lay outside the gene matches. The CDR3 here is CASSWTGQGSSGELFF. The CDR3 region has the DNA TGTGCCAGCAGCTGGACGGGACAGGGATCGTCTGGGGAGCTGTTTTTT.

A few counts support this clonotype. The chain has TRBV7-9 and TRBJ2-5; the D gene is possibly TRBD2 (5 bases). The J call may be incorrect, as the DNA end agrees better with TRBJ2-1. The CDR3 covers 12 residues. The germline gives CDR1 SEHNR, CDR2 FQNEAQ (reference sequence). In nucleotides, the CDR3 is TGTGCCGGAGACGGGGTAGGCAATGAGCAGTTCTTC. This sequence encodes CAGDGVGNEQFF.

This clonotype appeared a few times. The CDR3 is CASSWGTSGAQETQYF. CDR3 coding DNA: TGTGCCAGCAGTTGGGGGACTAGCGGAGCCCAAGAGACCCAGTACTTC. The rearrangement joins TRBV2 to TRBJ2-5; 11 bases agree with TRBD2. The trim removed 5 bases at V and 1 base at J, leaving 6 bases unmatched. CDR1 and CDR2 (germline): SNHLY, FYNNEI. This CDR3 has 16 amino acids.